Below are 14 T cell receptor beta chains sequenced from a single sample in a study of T cells after posttransplantation cyclophosphamide. Here immunoSEQ multiplex PCR was the method, and the copy in TCRdb shows in-frame clones only, minus some. The sample yields around 34,000 clones, without any singletons. Sequenced material: PBMCs. These TCRs come from a man aged 50-59 years in good health, CMV-negative, and a related stem cell transplant donor.

This clone was counted many times. The chain recombines TRBV14 with TRBJ1-5; D not certain. Per the germline V gene, CDR1 is SGHDN and CDR2 is FVKESK. This CDR3 comprises 15 residues. The V end lost 2 bases, the J end lost 0 bases, and 8 bases lay between the germline ends. The CDR3 DNA reads TGTGCCAGCAGCCAATATCAGAATAGCAATCAGCCCCAGCATTTT. Encoded protein: CASSQYQNSNQPQHF. The variable domain in full, completed from reference TRBV14 and TRBJ1-5, reads EAGVTQFPSHSVIEKGQTVTLRCDPISGHDNLYWYRRVMGKEIKFLLHFVKESKQDESGMPNNRFLAERTGGTYSTLKVQPAELEDSGVYFCASSQYQNSNQPQHFGDGTRLSIL.

At least ten counts were recorded for this clone. The CDR3 reads CASSRTSGGANEQFF. CDR3 coding DNA: TGCGCCAGCAGCCGGACTAGCGGGGGGGCGAATGAGCAGTTCTTC. The V call is TRBV4-1, the J call TRBJ2-1; 15 positions match TRBD2. V was clipped by 4 bases and J by 7 bases; unmatched bases: 2. Germline V gene lookup returns CDR1 MGHRA and CDR2 YSYEKL. CDR3 length: 15 amino acids.

The rearrangement joins TRBV28 to TRBJ2-1; 10 bases map to TRBD2. J was trimmed by 0 bases and V by 6 bases; bases with no gene match: 2. The CDR3 is made up of 15 amino acids. Germline V CDR1 and CDR2: MDHEN, SYDVKM. CDR3 sequence: CASSPSGSSYNEQFF. The CDR3 DNA reads TGTGCCAGCAGCCCTAGCGGGAGCTCCTACAATGAGCAGTTCTTC. Supplemented by reference TRBV28 and TRBJ2-1, the full variable domain reads DVKVTQSSRYLVKRTGEKVFLECVQDMDHENMFWYRQDPGLGLRLIYFSYDVKMKEKGDIPEGYSVSREKKERFSLILESASTNQTSMYLCASSPSGSSYNEQFFGPGTRLTVL.

This clone was detected many times. The chain combines TRBV6-4 with TRBJ2-3; 9 nucleotides match TRBD2. The germline V gene encodes CDR1 MRHNA and CDR2 SNTAGT. Germline trimming cut 10 bases from V and 2 bases from J; bases unmatched to any gene: 19. The CDR3 has 18 residues. The CDR3 DNA reads as TGTGCCATCGGCGGCGGGAGGGCCCCATTGGCCCCCACAGATACGCAGTATTTT. Residues: CAIGGGRAPLAPTDTQYF.

There are many counts of this clone. This same CDR3 is encoded by further DNA sequences in the sample. The chain has TRBV14 and TRBJ1-1, with TRBD1 matching 7 bases. V trimming: 4 bases; J trimming: 4 bases; junction bases outside the gene matches: 3. This CDR3 is built from 13 residues. CDR1 and CDR2 from the germline V gene are SGHDN and FVKESK. CDR3 sequence: CASSLQGFTEAFF. The CDR3 DNA sequence: TGTGCCAGCAGCCTACAGGGGTTCACTGAAGCTTTCTTT.

The rearrangement links TRBV20-1 to TRBJ1-2; D gene uncertain. This CDR3 spans 11 amino acids. V lost 5 bases and J 6 bases, leaving 10 bases between the germline ends. Germline CDR1 and CDR2: DFQATT and SNEGSKA (reference sequence). In nucleotides, the CDR3 is TGCAGTGCTCCCCCGGTCGATGGCTACACCTTC. Its protein product is CSAPPVDGYTF.

This clone was seen at least ten times. V is TRBV18 and J is TRBJ2-5, with 9 bases aligning to TRBD2. The J segment lost 4 bases and the V segment lost 3 bases, leaving 9 bases of the junction unmatched. This CDR3 region has 16 residues. Germline CDR1 KGHSH, CDR2 LQKENI. In DNA, the CDR3 is TGTGCCAGCTCACCTCGGGTAGCGGGAGACGGAGAGACCCAGTACTTC. As protein: CASSPRVAGDGETQYF.

The V call is TRBV2, the J call TRBJ1-5; TRBD1 agrees at 9 bases. The length of the CDR3 is 17 residues. J gave up 4 bases and V 6 bases, and 13 bases lay outside the gene matches. Germline CDR1 SNHLY, CDR2 FYNNEI. For the CDR3, the DNA is TGTGCCAGCAGCGTGGGACAGGGACTGATTTGGAATCAGCCCCAGCATTTT. It encodes CASSVGQGLIWNQPQHF.

At least ten counts were recorded for this clone. The genes are TRBV11-3 and TRBJ2-3, with 11 nucleotides matching TRBD2. Losses at the gene ends were 6 bases for V and 2 bases for J; bases not matched to a gene: 10. CDR1 is SGHNT, CDR2 YENEEA, per germline. The CDR3 runs to 17 residues. CDR3 nucleotides: TGTGCCAGCAGTCCCCGACTAGCGGGACTACTCACAGATACGCAGTATTTT. It encodes CASSPRLAGLLTDTQYF. The whole variable domain, remainder taken from reference TRBV11-3 and TRBJ2-3, is EAGVVQSPRYKIIEKKQPVAFWCNPISGHNTLYWYLQNLGQGPELLIRYENEEAVDDSQLPKDRFSAERLKGVDSTLKIQPAELGDSAVYLCASSPRLAGLLTDTQYFGPGTRLTVL.

In its sample, this clone was seen many times. This chain connects TRBV2 to TRBJ1-2, with D unclear. The CDR3 consists of 15 residues. Between the trimmed V and J ends, which lost 1 base and 0 bases, there was a span of 9 bases. Looked up from germline, CDR1 is SNHLY and CDR2 is FYNNEI. CDR3 in DNA: TGTGCCAGCAGTGAAGTGTCAGAAGCTAACTATGGCTACACCTTC. It translates to CASSEVSEANYGYTF.

This clone showed up many times. The rearrangement links TRBV30 to TRBJ1-2, with D uncertain. Per the germline V gene, CDR1 is GTSNPN and CDR2 is SVGIG (reference sequence). Trimming took 0 bases from V and 8 from J, leaving 13 bases between them. CDR3 length: 13 amino acids. The chain's CDR3 is CAWSVWQPGGYTF. Written as DNA, the CDR3 is TGTGCCTGGAGTGTTTGGCAACCGGGGGGCTACACCTTC.

The chain uses TRBV18 and TRBJ2-3, with D perhaps TRBD2 (6 bases). Trimming left V 0 bases short and J 1 base short, with 14 bases between. The germline CDR1 and CDR2 sequences are KGHSH and LQKENI. CDR3 size: 17 residues. The CDR3 DNA reads as TGTGCCAGCTCACCACCGGGCGGGCGGGACGGCACAGATACGCAGTATTTT. It encodes CASSPPGGRDGTDTQYF.

This clone was seen repeatedly, ten times or more. The V call is TRBV7-6, the J call TRBJ1-1; D unresolved. The CDR3 runs 14 residues. Deletions cut 4 bases from V and 6 bases from J, with 15 bases between. Germline CDR1 reads SGHVS; CDR2 reads FNYEAQ. The CDR3 loop is CASSSFTGTSEAFF. The CDR3 DNA reads as TGTGCCAGCAGCTCCTTTACGGGAACCTCTGAAGCTTTCTTT.

The rearrangement uses TRBV7-9 and TRBJ1-2, with no clear D. The CDR3 is made up of 15 amino acids. Germline V CDR1 and CDR2: SEHNR, FQNEAQ (reference sequence). V was shortened by 4 bases and J by 4 bases, with 16 bases between the two germline ends. CDR3 in amino acids: CASSSQRYAIYGYTF. In nucleotides, the CDR3 is TGTGCCAGCAGCTCCCAGCGGTACGCTATCTATGGCTACACCTTC.